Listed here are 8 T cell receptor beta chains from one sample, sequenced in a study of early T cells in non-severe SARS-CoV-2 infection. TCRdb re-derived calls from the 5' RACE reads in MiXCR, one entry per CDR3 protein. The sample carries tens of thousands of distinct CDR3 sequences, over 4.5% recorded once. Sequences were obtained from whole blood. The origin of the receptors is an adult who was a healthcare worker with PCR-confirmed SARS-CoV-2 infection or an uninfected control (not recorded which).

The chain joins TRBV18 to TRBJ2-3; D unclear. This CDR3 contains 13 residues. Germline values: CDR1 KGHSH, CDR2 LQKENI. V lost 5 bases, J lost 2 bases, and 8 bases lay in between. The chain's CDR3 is CASSASSTDTQYF. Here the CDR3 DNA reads TGTGCCAGCTCAGCCTCTTCCACAGATACGCAGTATTTT.

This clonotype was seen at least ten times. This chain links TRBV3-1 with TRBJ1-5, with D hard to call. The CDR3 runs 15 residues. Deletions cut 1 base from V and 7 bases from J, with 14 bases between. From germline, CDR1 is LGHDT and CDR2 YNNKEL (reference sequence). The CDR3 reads CASSQGRALGQPQHF. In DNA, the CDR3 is TGTGCCAGCAGCCAAGGGAGGGCCCTCGGGCAGCCCCAGCATTTT.

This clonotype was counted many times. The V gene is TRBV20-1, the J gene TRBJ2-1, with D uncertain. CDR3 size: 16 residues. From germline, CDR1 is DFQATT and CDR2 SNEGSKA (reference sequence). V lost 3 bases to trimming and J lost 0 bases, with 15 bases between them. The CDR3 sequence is CSARPSLAASYNEQFF. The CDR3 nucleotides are TGCAGTGCTAGGCCCTCGCTGGCGGCCTCCTACAATGAGCAGTTCTTC.

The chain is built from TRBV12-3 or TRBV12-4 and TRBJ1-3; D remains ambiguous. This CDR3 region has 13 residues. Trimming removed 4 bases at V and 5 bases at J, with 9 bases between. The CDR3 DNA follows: TGTGCCAGCAGTTATGGTGGCCGAAACACCATATATTTT. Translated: CASSYGGRNTIYF.

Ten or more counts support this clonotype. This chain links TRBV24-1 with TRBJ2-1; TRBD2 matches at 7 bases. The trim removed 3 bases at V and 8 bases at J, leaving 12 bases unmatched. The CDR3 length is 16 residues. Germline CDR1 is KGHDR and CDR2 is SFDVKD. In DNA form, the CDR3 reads TGTGCCACCAGTGATCCCTCTGGCGGGAGAGTCGATGAGCAGTTCTTC. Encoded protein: CATSDPSGGRVDEQFF.

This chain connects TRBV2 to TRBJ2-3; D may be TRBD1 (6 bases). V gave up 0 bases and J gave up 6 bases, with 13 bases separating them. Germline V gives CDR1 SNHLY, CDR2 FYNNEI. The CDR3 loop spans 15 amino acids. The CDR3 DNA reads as TGTGCCAGCAGTGAAGCGGGCAGGGGACCCGATACGCAGTATTTT. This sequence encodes CASSEAGRGPDTQYF. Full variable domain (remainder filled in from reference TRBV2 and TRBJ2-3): EPEVTQTPSHQVTQMGQEVILRCVPISNHLYFYWYRQILGQKVEFLVSFYNNEISEKSEIFDDQFSVERPDGSNFTLKIRSTKLEDSAMYFCASSEAGRGPDTQYFGPGTRLTVL.

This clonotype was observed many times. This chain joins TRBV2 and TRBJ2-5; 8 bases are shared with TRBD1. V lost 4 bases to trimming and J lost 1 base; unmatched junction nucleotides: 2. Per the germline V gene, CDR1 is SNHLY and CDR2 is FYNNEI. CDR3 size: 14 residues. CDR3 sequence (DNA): TGTGCCAGCAGTGGACAGGGGCTCCAAGAGACCCAGTACTTC. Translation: CASSGQGLQETQYF. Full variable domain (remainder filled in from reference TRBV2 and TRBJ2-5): EPEVTQTPSHQVTQMGQEVILRCVPISNHLYFYWYRQILGQKVEFLVSFYNNEISEKSEIFDDQFSVERPDGSNFTLKIRSTKLEDSAMYFCASSGQGLQETQYFGPGTRLLVL.

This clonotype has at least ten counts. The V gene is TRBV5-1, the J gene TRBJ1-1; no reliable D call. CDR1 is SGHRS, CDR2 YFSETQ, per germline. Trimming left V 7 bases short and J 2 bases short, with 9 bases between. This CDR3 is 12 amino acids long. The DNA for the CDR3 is TGCGCCAGCGGACGCGAAAACACTGAAGCTTTCTTT. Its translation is CASGRENTEAFF.